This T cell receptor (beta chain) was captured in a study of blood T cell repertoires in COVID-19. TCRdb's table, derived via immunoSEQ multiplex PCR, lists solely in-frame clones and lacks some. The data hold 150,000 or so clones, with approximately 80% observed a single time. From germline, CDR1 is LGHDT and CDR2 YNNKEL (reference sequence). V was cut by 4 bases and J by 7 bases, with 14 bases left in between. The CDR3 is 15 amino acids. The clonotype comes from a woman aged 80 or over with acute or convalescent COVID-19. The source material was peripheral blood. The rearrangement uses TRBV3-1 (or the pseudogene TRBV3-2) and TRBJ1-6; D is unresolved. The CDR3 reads CASSPRSALNSPLHF. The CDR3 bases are TGTGCCAGCAGCCCCCGGTCGGCACTAAATTCACCCCTCCACTTT.